Each of the 32 T cell receptor beta chains below was sequenced from the same sample in a study of T cell repertoires in cytomegalovirus infection. TCRdb reprocessed the reads with MiXCR, giving one entry per CDR3 protein. The sample consists of about 900,000 distinct CDR3 sequences, approximately 32% of them appearing once. The antigens of these receptors remain unknown. Sequenced here: cultured CD8+ T cells from PBMCs, sampled from culture after CMV antigen stimulation. Every receptor here comes from a human donor in good health (CMV status not recorded). Some clones in this sample may be carry-over from other donors' samples.

This clonotype was picked up a small number of times. CDR3 nucleotides: TGCAGCGTTGAGGGGGAAGTCTACGAGCAGTACTTC. Its translation is CSVEGEVYEQYF. The V gene is TRBV29-1, the J gene TRBJ2-7; TRBD1 or TRBD2 may be the D gene (5 bases each). The CDR3 contains 12 residues. Trimming pared 3 bases from V and 3 bases from J, leaving 9 bases between. Germline-derived CDR1 and CDR2 are SQVTM and ANQGSEA.

As for this clonotype: This may come from a read error, since a much larger clone is one base off. The rearrangement joins TRBV7-2 to TRBJ2-5; possibly TRBD1 for D (5 bases). The CDR3 has 13 residues. Germline CDR1 SGHTA, CDR2 FQGNSA. Trimming left V 10 bases short and J 2 bases short, with 14 bases between. In nucleotides, the CDR3 is TGTGCCAACAGACCGCGACAGCAAGAGACCCAGTACTTC. Encoded protein: CANRPRQQETQYF.

This clonotype came up a few times. This chain links TRBV14 with TRBJ2-1; D may match TRBD1 or TRBD2 (7 bases each). This CDR3 region has 16 residues. Trimming removed 2 bases at V and 4 bases at J, with 15 bases between. CDR1 and CDR2 from the germline V gene are SGHDN and FVKESK. CDR3: CASSQWTGGGYNEQFF. The CDR3 DNA is TGTGCCAGCAGCCAATGGACAGGCGGGGGATACAATGAGCAGTTCTTC.

This clonotype was counted once. The J gene is TRBJ2-7, the V gene TRBV20-1, with 9 nucleotides matching TRBD2. The CDR3 extends over 16 amino acids. The junction had 12 bases not matched to a gene; V was cut back by 4 bases and J by 2 bases. Per germline, CDR1 DFQATT and CDR2 SNEGSKA (reference sequence). The CDR3 sequence is CSATPLASGVAYEQYF. CDR3 coding DNA: TGCAGTGCTACGCCCCTGGCTAGCGGGGTTGCCTACGAGCAGTACTTC.

A word on this clonotype: A much bigger clone sits one base away, suggesting this may be a read error. The chain employs TRBV7-2 and TRBJ1-3, with 9 nucleotides matching TRBD1. The CDR3 is 16 amino acids. The germline V gene has CDR1 SGHTA and CDR2 FQGNSA. CDR3 amino acids: CVSSPRTGVAGNTIYF. CDR3 DNA: TGTGTCAGCAGCCCGAGGACAGGGGTGGCTGGAAACACCATATATTTT.

This clonotype has a count of ten or more. The rearrangement uses TRBV20-1 and TRBJ1-2; possibly TRBD1 for D (5 bases). Germline values: CDR1 DFQATT, CDR2 SNEGSKA (reference sequence). The V end was cut by 0 bases, the J end by 7 bases, with 18 bases between. The CDR3 has 15 amino acids. The CDR3 sequence is CSARDHGGVSGGYTF. The CDR3 nucleotides read TGCAGTGCTAGAGACCACGGAGGGGTCTCTGGTGGCTACACCTTC.

To note about this clonotype: The junction does not match germline at one end; this may be a read error. The CDR3 DNA follows: TGTGCTAGCAGCGCTGACAGCCACACAGATACGCAGTATTTT. Its translation: CASSADSHTDTQYF. The rearrangement uses TRBV7-7 and TRBJ2-3; D may be TRBD1 (5 bases). The CDR3 consists of 14 residues. Germline V gene data show CDR1 as SSHAT and CDR2 as FNYEAQ (reference sequence).

This chain links TRBV27 with TRBJ1-6; the D gene is possibly TRBD1 (5 bases). CDR1 is MNHEY, CDR2 SMNVEV, per germline (reference sequence). The CDR3 length is 17 residues. Trimming stripped 3 bases from V and 4 bases from J, with 16 bases between. CDR3 coding DNA: TGTGCCAGCAGTTTTAATTCGGTGGGGCCGTATAATTCACCCCTCCACTTT. This gives the protein CASSFNSVGPYNSPLHF.

This clonotype has only a few counts. The chain carries TRBV10-2 and TRBJ1-5; no clear D gene. Trimming stripped 1 base from V and 5 bases from J, with 9 bases between. The CDR3 sequence is 14 residues long. Germline V gives CDR1 WSHSY, CDR2 SAAADI. CDR3 nucleotide sequence: TGCGCCAGCAGTGAGTGGAAGGACGATCAGCCCCAGCATTTT. Amino acid sequence: CASSEWKDDQPQHF.

This clonotype has a count of ten or more. The chain has TRBV6-1 and TRBJ2-3, with 8 bases fitting TRBD2. The germline V gene has CDR1 MNHNS and CDR2 SASEGT. Unmatched junction bases numbered 3, after V lost 10 bases and J lost 0 bases. The CDR3 has 13 amino acids. In DNA, the CDR3 is TGTGCCATCTCGGGGGGGAGCACAGATACGCAGTATTTT. It codes for CAISGGSTDTQYF.

The chain is built from TRBV29-1 and TRBJ2-1; D not certain. V shed 6 bases and J shed 8 bases, with 14 bases lying between them. This CDR3 spans 12 amino acids. Germline CDR1 and CDR2: SQVTM and ANQGSEA. The DNA for the CDR3 is TGCAGCGTCGTAGCCAGTTACGATGAGCAGTTCTTC. Protein: CSVVASYDEQFF.

DNA of the CDR3: TGTGCCAGCAGTCTAAGGTCCAGCGGACACAACTACGAGCAGTACTTC. Translated: CASSLRSSGHNYEQYF. The chain links TRBV5-8 to TRBJ2-7, with D tentatively TRBD1 or TRBD2 (5 bases each). This CDR3 comprises 16 residues. Per germline, CDR1 SGHTS and CDR2 YDEGEE. V gave up 5 bases and J gave up 3 bases, with 21 bases separating them.

With regard to this clonotype: It may be a read error: a sequence one base away is much more abundant. The V gene is TRBV6-2 or TRBV6-3, the J gene TRBJ1-6, with 7 positions matching TRBD1. The CDR3 has 16 residues. Germline V gene sequence: CDR1 MNHEY, CDR2 SVGEGT. CDR3 amino acids: CASDPQGGEFNSPPHF. The CDR3 DNA is TGTGCCAGCGACCCGCAGGGGGGAGAGTTTAATTCACCCCCCCACTTT.

The chain links TRBV24-1 to TRBJ2-1, with D perhaps TRBD1 (5 bases). Germline V gene data show CDR1 as KGHDR and CDR2 as SFDVKD. This CDR3 is built from 14 residues. Trimming removed 3 bases at V and 5 bases at J, with 10 bases between. Here the CDR3 reads CATSDGSGHNEQFF. The CDR3 DNA follows: TGTGCCACCAGTGATGGGTCAGGGCACAATGAGCAGTTCTTC.

In its sample, this clonotype was seen a few times. The chain recombines TRBV12-3 or TRBV12-4 with TRBJ1-5; D might be TRBD1 (6 bases). The length of the CDR3 is 14 residues. V lost 2 bases, J lost 6 bases, and 11 bases lay in between. This CDR3 reads CASSLTGAGQPQHF. The CDR3 bases are TGTGCCAGCAGTTTAACGGGGGCCGGTCAGCCCCAGCATTTT.

This clonotype occurred a few times. The chain couples TRBV19 to TRBJ2-1; D gene unclear. V lost 6 bases and J lost 0, with 12 bases in between. The CDR3 runs 15 residues. CDR1 and CDR2 (germline): LNHDA, SQIVND (reference sequence). CDR3 protein: CASRRILSSYNEQFF. The CDR3 nucleotides read TGTGCCAGTAGAAGGATTTTGAGCTCCTACAATGAGCAGTTCTTC.

This chain joins TRBV6-1 and TRBJ2-3, with D maybe TRBD1 (5 bases). Germline CDR1 MNHNS, CDR2 SASEGT. The CDR3 runs to 12 residues. CDR3 sequence (DNA): TGTGGCACCCGGACACGCACAGATACGCAGTATTTT. It translates to CGTRTRTDTQYF.

This chain joins TRBV28 and TRBJ2-7; TRBD1 aligns across 7 bases. Germline V gene data show CDR1 as MDHEN and CDR2 as SYDVKM. The CDR3 spans 16 residues. The CDR3 here is CASSALTGSRAYAQYV. The CDR3 DNA sequence: TGTGCCAGCAGTGCCTTGACAGGGTCCCGAGCCTACGCGCAGTACGTC.

V is TRBV14 and J is TRBJ1-1; D is perhaps TRBD1 (6 bases). V was trimmed by 0 bases and J by 3 bases, leaving 14 bases between them. Germline V gene data show CDR1 as SGHDN and CDR2 as FVKESK. The CDR3 consists of 16 residues. CDR3 region: CASSQDVGGPDTEAFF. CDR3 bases: TGTGCCAGCAGCCAAGATGTAGGGGGGCCGGACACTGAAGCTTTCTTT.

This clonotype was counted between two and nine times. The chain joins TRBV11-2 to TRBJ1-1, with D maybe TRBD1 (5 bases). CDR1 and CDR2 (germline): SGHAT, FQNNGV. The CDR3 consists of 15 residues. V was trimmed by 5 bases and J by 4 bases, leaving 17 bases between them. The CDR3 spells CASSPLGGESTEAFF. The CDR3, as DNA: TGTGCCAGCAGCCCTCTAGGAGGGGAAAGCACTGAAGCTTTCTTT.

The CDR3 DNA reads TGTGCCAGTAGTATTTTACAGCGGGGGATCTACGAGCAGTACTTC. As protein: CASSILQRGIYEQYF. The chain is built from TRBV19 and TRBJ2-7; 8 bases match TRBD2. V lost 3 bases, J lost 3 bases, and 7 bases stayed unmatched. Per the germline V gene, CDR1 is LNHDA and CDR2 is SQIVND (reference sequence). This CDR3 is built from 15 residues.

This clonotype was picked up many times. The chain uses TRBV7-2 and TRBJ2-5; tentative D call: TRBD2 (5 bases). Trimming removed 5 bases from V and 4 bases from J, with 11 bases in between. The CDR3 length is 13 residues. The germline V gene has CDR1 SGHTA and CDR2 FQGNSA. Here the CDR3 DNA reads TGTGCCAGCAGCCTCTCTGGGAGAGAGACCCAGTACTTC. It yields the protein CASSLSGRETQYF. Looking up the rest from reference TRBV7-2 and TRBJ2-5 gives the full variable domain: GAGVSQSPSNKVTEKGKDVELRCDPISGHTALYWYRQSLGQGLEFLIYFQGNSAPDKSGLPSDRFSAERTGGSVSTLTIQRTQQEDSAVYLCASSLSGRETQYFGPGTRLLVL.

The CDR3: CASTTGTSFYNEQFF. CDR3 nucleotide sequence: TGTGCCAGCACGACCGGGACTTCCTTCTACAATGAGCAGTTCTTC. The chain joins TRBV25-1 to TRBJ2-1; a weak D match, TRBD2 (6 bases). Germline V gene lookup returns CDR1 MGHDK and CDR2 SYGVNS. CDR3 size: 15 residues. V lost 7 bases, J lost 3 bases, and 16 bases lay in between.

J is TRBJ2-2 and V is TRBV7-9; the D gene is possibly TRBD2 (6 bases). Germline V gene data show CDR1 as SEHNR and CDR2 as FQNEAQ (reference sequence). V was clipped by 2 bases and J by 4 bases, with 17 bases between them. The CDR3 is 17 residues long. The CDR3: CASSLFAGFSSTGELFF. The CDR3, as DNA: TGTGCCAGCAGCTTATTCGCGGGGTTTTCGAGCACCGGGGAGCTGTTTTTT.

This clonotype was counted between two and nine times. The chain carries TRBV6-5 and TRBJ1-4; the D gene is possibly TRBD1 (6 bases). Trimming stripped 8 bases from V and 6 bases from J, with 25 bases between. The CDR3 runs to 17 residues. In germline, CDR1 is MNHEY, CDR2 SVGAGI. This chain's CDR3 is CASGLTGHPSLDEKLFF. The CDR3 DNA reads TGTGCCAGCGGTCTAACAGGGCACCCCTCCTTGGATGAAAAACTGTTTTTT.

This clonotype was seen a handful of times. The chain uses TRBV7-9 and TRBJ1-1; D is uncertain. Germline assignment: CDR1 SEHNR and CDR2 FQNEAQ (reference sequence). Trimming removed 6 bases at V and 11 bases at J, with 19 bases between. The CDR3 is 13 amino acids. This CDR3 is CASSADGVSGAFF. The CDR3 DNA reads TGTGCCAGCAGTGCCGACGGAGTCTCGGGTGCTTTCTTT.

The CDR3 DNA is TGTGCCAGCAGCGAGGTAGCGGGGGGGCCTGACAATGAGCAGTTCTTC. Amino acids: CASSEVAGGPDNEQFF. V and J are TRBV13 and TRBJ2-1; 11 bases line up with TRBD2. V trimming: 5 bases; J trimming: 5 bases; junction bases outside the gene matches: 8. From germline, CDR1 is PRHDT and CDR2 FYEKMQ (reference sequence). The CDR3 has 16 residues.

This clonotype turned up a few times. The chain employs TRBV27 and TRBJ1-1, with 11 bases aligning to TRBD1. V shed 10 bases, J shed 5 bases, and the junction held 3 bases outside the gene matches. The CDR3 has 12 amino acids. Germline-derived CDR1 and CDR2 are MNHEY and SMNVEV (reference sequence). In DNA form, the CDR3 reads TGTGCCACCGGGACAGGGGGAACTGAAGCTTTCTTT. Translation gives CATGTGGTEAFF.

A few counts support this clonotype. The chain recombines TRBV2 with TRBJ2-1; 15 bases line up with TRBD2. V gave up 10 bases and J gave up 7 bases; unmatched junction bases: 17. Germline CDR1 reads SNHLY; CDR2 reads FYNNEI. CDR3 size: 18 residues. The DNA of the CDR3 is TGTGCCAACCCGGGACTAGCGGGGGGCCGCTATGAGTCGAATGAGCAGTTCTTC. Protein: CANPGLAGGRYESNEQFF. The full variable domain, in which reference TRBV2 and TRBJ2-1 provide the parts outside the CDR3, is EPEVTQTPSHQVTQMGQEVILRCVPISNHLYFYWYRQILGQKVEFLVSFYNNEISEKSEIFDDQFSVERPDGSNFTLKIRSTKLEDSAMYFCANPGLAGGRYESNEQFFGPGTRLTVL.

This clonotype showed up just a few times. This chain joins TRBV6-1 and TRBJ1-2, with 7 positions matching TRBD1. Germline lookup yields CDR1 MNHNS and CDR2 SASEGT. The trim removed 6 bases at V and 8 bases at J, leaving 9 bases unmatched. The CDR3 is made up of 13 amino acids. CDR3 in amino acids: CASSATGTAGYTF. The CDR3 DNA is TGTGCCAGCAGCGCTACTGGGACAGCCGGCTACACCTTC.

This clonotype occurred a few times. The CDR3 reads CASSSPGGASGYTF. CDR3 nucleotide sequence: TGTGCCAGCAGCTCCCCAGGGGGCGCAAGTGGCTACACCTTC. The chain uses TRBV7-9 and TRBJ1-2, with 8 bases fitting TRBD1. After removal of 4 bases from V and 7 bases from J, the junction contained 8 bases not matched to a gene. This CDR3 is 14 amino acids long. Germline lookup yields CDR1 SEHNR and CDR2 FQNEAQ (reference sequence).

In this sample, this clonotype turned up a few times. This chain links TRBV6-2 or TRBV6-3 with TRBJ2-5, with D possibly being TRBD1 (7 bases). The CDR3 is 16 amino acids. Trimming left V 8 bases short and J 3 bases short, with 22 bases between. Germline V gives CDR1 MNHEY, CDR2 SVGEGT. In DNA, the CDR3 is TGTGCCAGCGGAGGGATTTGGTCAGGGGGAAAAGAGACCCAGTACTTC. Translating it yields CASGGIWSGGKETQYF.